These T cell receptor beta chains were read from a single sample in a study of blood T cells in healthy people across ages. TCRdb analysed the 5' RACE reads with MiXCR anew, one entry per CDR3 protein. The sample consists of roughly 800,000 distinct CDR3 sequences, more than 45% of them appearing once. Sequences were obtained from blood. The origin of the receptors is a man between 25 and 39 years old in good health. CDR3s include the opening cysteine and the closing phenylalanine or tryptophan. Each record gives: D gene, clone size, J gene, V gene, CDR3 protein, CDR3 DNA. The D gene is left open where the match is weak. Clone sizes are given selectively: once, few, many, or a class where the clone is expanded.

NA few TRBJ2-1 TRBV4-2 CASSQDTAVLTNEQFF TGTGCCAGCAGCCAAGATACAGCGGTCTTGACGAATGAGCAGTTCTTC
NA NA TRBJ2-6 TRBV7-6 CASSPWTVGVTGANVLTF TGTGCCAGCAGCCCATGGACAGTGGGCGTCACTGGGGCCAACGTCCTGACTTTC
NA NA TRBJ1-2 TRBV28 CASSSTYYGYTF TGTGCCAGCAGTTCGACTTACTATGGCTACACCTTC
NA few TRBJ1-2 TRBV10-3 CAIGRPETNYGYTF TGTGCCATCGGGAGACCAGAGACTAACTATGGCTACACCTTC
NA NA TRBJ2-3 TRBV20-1 CSARKSSGGGWDTQYF TGCAGTGCTAGAAAATCGAGTGGGGGCGGATGGGATACGCAGTATTTT
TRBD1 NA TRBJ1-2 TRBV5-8 CASSFRQGGRGGYTF TGTGCCAGCAGCTTCCGACAGGGGGGACGCGGTGGCTACACCTTC
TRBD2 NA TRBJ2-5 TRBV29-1 CSVTSLETQYF TGCAGCGTGACTAGCCTGGAGACCCAGTACTTC
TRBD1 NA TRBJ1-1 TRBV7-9 CASSLTGTGATEAFF TGTGCCAGCAGCTTAACGGGGACAGGGGCCACTGAAGCTTTCTTT
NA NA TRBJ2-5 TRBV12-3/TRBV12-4 CASTTTSRETQYF TGTGCCAGCACCACTACCAGCCGGGAGACCCAGTACTTC
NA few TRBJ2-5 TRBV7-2 CASHGMGYETQYF TGTGCCAGCCACGGAATGGGGTACGAGACCCAGTACTTC
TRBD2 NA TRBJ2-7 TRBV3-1 CASSQPRGLAGGINEQYF TGTGCCAGCAGCCAACCTCGAGGACTAGCGGGGGGAATCAACGAGCAGTACTTC
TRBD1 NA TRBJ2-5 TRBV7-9 CASSRLGQGIILRETQYF TGTGCCAGCAGCCGCCTCGGACAGGGGATAATTCTTAGGGAGACCCAGTACTTC
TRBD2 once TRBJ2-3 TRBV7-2 CASSPQPLAGDDTQYF TGTGCCAGCAGCCCCCAACCCCTAGCGGGAGACGATACGCAGTATTTT
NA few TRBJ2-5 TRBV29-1 CSVEDRAGAKETQYF TGCAGCGTTGAAGATCGGGCCGGGGCCAAAGAGACCCAGTACTTC
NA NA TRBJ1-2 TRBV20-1 CSASSRNNYGYTF TGCAGTGCTAGTTCGAGAAATAACTATGGCTACACCTTC
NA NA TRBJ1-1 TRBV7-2 CASSHRIRQTEAFF TGTGCCAGCAGCCATCGGATCAGACAGACTGAAGCTTTCTTT
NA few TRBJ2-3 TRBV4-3 CASSQRTTDTQYF TGCGCCAGCAGCCAACGGACGACAGATACGCAGTATTTT
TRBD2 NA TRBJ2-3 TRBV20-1 CSARDSRGGLLDTQYF TGCAGTGCTAGAGATAGCCGGGGGGGCCTCTTAGATACGCAGTATTTT
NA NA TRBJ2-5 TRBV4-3 CASSQATGAKRTQYF TGCGCCAGCAGCCAGGCTACAGGTGCCAAGAGGACCCAGTACTTC
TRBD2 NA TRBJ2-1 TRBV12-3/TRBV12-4 CASSFLPGLAGGNEQFF TGTGCCAGCAGTTTCCTTCCGGGACTAGCGGGAGGGAATGAGCAGTTCTTC
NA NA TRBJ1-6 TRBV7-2 CASSRIGHLYNSPLHF TGTGCCAGCAGCCGCATCGGACACCTCTATAATTCACCCCTCCACTTT
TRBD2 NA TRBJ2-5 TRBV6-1 CASSEGVSGRGETQYF TGTGCCAGCAGTGAAGGGGTAAGCGGGAGAGGAGAGACCCAGTACTTC
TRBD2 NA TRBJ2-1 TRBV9 CASSVSALAGGPNEQFF TGTGCCAGCAGCGTATCCGCCCTAGCGGGAGGACCCAATGAGCAGTTCTTC
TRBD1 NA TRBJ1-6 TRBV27 CASGWTGDGSPLHF TGTGCCAGCGGATGGACAGGGGACGGTTCACCCCTCCACTTT
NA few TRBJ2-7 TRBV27 CASSSGLIYEQYF TGTGCCAGCAGTTCGGGACTGATCTACGAGCAGTACTTC
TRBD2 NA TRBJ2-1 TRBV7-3 CASSPLAGTDNEQFF TGTGCCAGCAGCCCCCTAGCGGGAACGGACAATGAGCAGTTCTTC
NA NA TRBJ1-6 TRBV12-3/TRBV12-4 CASSWDIYNSPLHF TGTGCCAGCAGTTGGGACATTTATAATTCACCCCTCCACTTT
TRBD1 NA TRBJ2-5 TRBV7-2 CASSEYFLTGAETQYF TGTGCCAGCAGCGAGTATTTCCTGACAGGGGCAGAGACCCAGTACTTC
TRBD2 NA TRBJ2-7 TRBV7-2 CASSYSGGSSYEQYF TGTGCCAGCAGTTATAGCGGGGGAAGCTCCTACGAGCAGTACTTC
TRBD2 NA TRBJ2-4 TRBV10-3 CAIRAGRQDIQYF TGTGCCATCAGGGCCGGGAGGCAGGACATTCAGTACTTC
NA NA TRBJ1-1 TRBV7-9 CASSSRDIGNTEAFF TGTGCCAGCAGCTCTAGGGACATTGGGAACACTGAAGCTTTCTTT
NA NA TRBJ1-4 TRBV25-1 CASSELVGTANEKLFF TGTGCCAGCAGTGAATTGGTCGGGACGGCTAATGAAAAACTGTTTTTT
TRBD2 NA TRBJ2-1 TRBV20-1 CSAELSGRRGSNEQFF TGCAGTGCAGAGCTTAGCGGGAGGCGGGGGTCCAATGAGCAGTTCTTC
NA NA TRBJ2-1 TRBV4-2 CASSQAVAGRPPNEQFF TGTGCCAGCAGCCAAGCGGTGGCCGGGAGACCGCCTAATGAGCAGTTCTTC
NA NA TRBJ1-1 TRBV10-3 CAIRNSGPYSNTEAFF TGTGCCATCAGAAATAGTGGTCCGTACTCGAACACTGAAGCTTTCTTT
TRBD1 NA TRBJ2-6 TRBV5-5 CASSLELGQLSGANVLTF TGTGCCAGCAGCTTGGAGCTGGGACAGCTTTCTGGGGCCAACGTCCTGACTTTC
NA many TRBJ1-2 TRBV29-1 CSGGGLDYGYTF TGCAGCGGTGGGGGCCTAGACTATGGCTACACCTTC
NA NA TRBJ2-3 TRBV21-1 CASSPPVRLSTDTQYF TGTGCCAGCAGCCCCCCGGTCAGACTTAGCACAGATACGCAGTATTTT
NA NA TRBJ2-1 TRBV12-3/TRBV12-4 CASSLQRDIGSYNEQFF TGTGCCAGCAGTTTACAGCGGGACATCGGCTCCTACAATGAGCAGTTCTTC
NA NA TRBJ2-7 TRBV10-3 CANSGTGVYEQYF TGTGCCAACAGTGGGACTGGGGTCTACGAGCAGTACTTC
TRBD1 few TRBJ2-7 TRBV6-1 CASRPSGQGPEQYF TGTGCCAGCAGACCCTCGGGACAGGGACCCGAGCAGTACTTC
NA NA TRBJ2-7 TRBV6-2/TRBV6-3 CASSYPAGYEQYF TGTGCCAGCAGTTACCCCGCGGGGTACGAGCAGTACTTC
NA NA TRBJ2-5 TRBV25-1 CASARRTREETQYF TGTGCCAGCGCCAGGAGAACTCGGGAAGAGACCCAGTACTTC
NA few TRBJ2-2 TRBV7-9 CASRGYRGELFF TGCGCCAGCAGAGGTTACAGGGGGGAGCTGTTTTTT
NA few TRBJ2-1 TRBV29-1 CSVGENEQFF TGCAGCGTTGGGGAAAATGAGCAGTTCTTC
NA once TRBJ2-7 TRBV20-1 CSARDQWGGTAISYEQYF TGCAGTGCTAGAGATCAGTGGGGCGGGACAGCTATCTCCTACGAGCAGTACTTC
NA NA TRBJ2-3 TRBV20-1 CSAIASSTDTQYF TGCAGTGCTATTGCGTCTAGCACAGATACGCAGTATTTT
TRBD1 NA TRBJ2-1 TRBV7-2 CASSFEGPGTGNNEQFF TGTGCCAGCAGCTTCGAGGGACCCGGGACAGGGAACAATGAGCAGTTCTTC
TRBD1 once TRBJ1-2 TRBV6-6 CASSPDRDHGYTF TGTGCCAGCAGTCCGGACAGGGATCATGGCTACACCTTC
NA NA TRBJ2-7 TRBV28 CASTMEGAYEQYF TGTGCCAGCACCATGGAGGGGGCCTACGAGCAGTACTTC
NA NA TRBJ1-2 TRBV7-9 CASSLLAEEGYTF TGTGCCAGCAGCTTGCTAGCCGAAGAGGGCTACACCTTC